The clone carrying this T cell receptor beta chain occurred a few times. Its antigen is unidentified. TCRdb keeps only in-frame clones here, not all; method: immunoSEQ multiplex PCR. In the table there are some 200,000 clones, over 85% of which are singletons. The data were taken from a study of T cell responses to AZD1222 COVID-19 vaccine. The study's findings and limits: Spike-specific TCR repertoires showed rising breadth and depth after two AZD1222 doses.

The source material was peripheral blood, sampled 28 days after the second AZD1222 dose. The TCR sequence derives from an adult who received the AZD1222 COVID-19 vaccine.

CDR3 nucleotide sequence: TGTGCCTGGAGGCCCACAGGGGGCAGACAGCCCCAGCATTTT. Its protein product is CAWRPTGGRQPQHF. This sequence joins TRBV30 and TRBJ1-5; 9 bases align to TRBD1. The V gene's germline CDR1 is GTSNPN and CDR2 SVGIG (reference sequence). CDR3 length: 14 amino acids. Unmatched junction bases numbered 7, after V lost 3 bases and J lost 7 bases.